This T cell receptor beta chain was sequenced for a study of blood T cell repertoires in COVID-19. The overall study: Specimens from acute and convalescent COVID-19 originated in the United States, Italy and Spain. T cells, B-cell-depleted T cells, or PBMCs supplied cDNA or gDNA.

Germline loops: CDR1 MDHEN, CDR2 SYDVKM. There are 16 residues in the CDR3. Trimming stripped 2 bases from V and 1 base from J, with 11 bases between. As processed by the authors: The authors estimated nucleated cell counts from reference gene primer amplification. TCRdb's copy holds only in-frame clones and misses some; the assay was immunoSEQ multiplex PCR. The V and J calls and clone size are taken from that table; D and trimming were inferred from the DNA. Of just over 650,000 clones listed, approximately 90% are singletons. V is TRBV28 and J is TRBJ1-4; tentatively, D is TRBD1 (6 bases). The sample comprised peripheral blood. This TCR was recovered from a woman between 18 and 29 years old with acute or convalescent COVID-19. The CDR3 bases are TGTGCCAGCAGTTTAGCAGGGGTTAAAACTAATGAAAAACTGTTTTTT. Translating gives CASSLAGVKTNEKLFF.